The 8 T cell receptor beta chains in this list originate from one sample, sequenced in a study of blood T cells in healthy people across ages. For the second PCR, which ran for about 7 to 11 cycles, a sample-barcoded 5' primer and a J-beta primer mix were used. TCRdb analysed the 5' RACE reads with MiXCR anew, one entry per CDR3 protein. Of 1.8 million or so distinct CDR3 sequences in the sample, about 39% were seen once. Sequenced input: blood. These receptors were taken from a human donor in good health.

This chain links TRBV29-1 with TRBJ2-1, with no clear D. In germline, CDR1 is SQVTM, CDR2 ANQGSEA. V was pared by 6 bases and J by 6 bases, with 12 bases between. The CDR3 runs 12 residues. As DNA, the CDR3 is TGCAGCGTACATACCAGCACCAATGAGCAGTTCTTC. This codes for CSVHTSTNEQFF.

This clonotype showed up just a few times. The V gene is TRBV29-1, the J gene TRBJ1-1; unclear D gene. The CDR3 covers 12 residues. With 7 bases removed from V and 4 bases from J, the gap between germline ends came to 13 bases. CDR1 and CDR2 (germline): SQVTM, ANQGSEA. The CDR3 protein is CSAMWGGTEAFF. In DNA form, the CDR3 reads TGCAGCGCCATGTGGGGAGGCACTGAAGCTTTCTTT.

With regard to this clonotype: An end of the junction does not agree with germline; a read error may underlie this. This chain joins TRBV12-3 or TRBV12-4 and TRBJ2-3; unclear D gene. The CDR3 spans 14 residues. The CDR3 DNA sequence: TGTACCAGCAATATCGGCGGTGGCACAGATACGCAGTATTTT. This translates into CTSNIGGGTDTQYF.

The gene calls are TRBV20-1 and TRBJ2-1; no clear D gene. Germline CDR1 reads DFQATT; CDR2 reads SNEGSKA (reference sequence). CDR3 length: 12 residues. Trimming took off 6 bases at V and 4 bases at J, with 10 bases between the two ends. The CDR3 nucleotides read TGCAGTGCCCCGGAGATATACAATGAGCAGTTCTTC. It yields the protein CSAPEIYNEQFF.

Turning to this clonotype: A clone one base away is much larger, so this may be a read error. The rearrangement uses TRBV7-3 and TRBJ2-3; D unclear. Germline V gives CDR1 SGHTA, CDR2 FQGTGA. This CDR3 is 15 amino acids long. The CDR3 loop is CASSLTGSARDTRYF. The CDR3 nucleotides read TGTGCCAGCAGCTTAACAGGGTCGGCGAGAGATACGCGGTATTTT. Filled out from reference TRBV7-3 and TRBJ2-3, the complete variable domain reads GAGVSQTPSNKVTEKGKYVELRCDPISGHTALYWYRQSLGQGPEFLIYFQGTGAADDSGLPNDRFFAVRPEGSVSTLKIQRTERGDSAVYLCASSLTGSARDTRYFGPGTRLTVL.

V is TRBV20-1 and J is TRBJ2-3, with 9 bases that match TRBD1. The germline V gene has CDR1 DFQATT and CDR2 SNEGSKA (reference sequence). J gave up 3 bases and V 4 bases, and 5 bases lay outside the gene matches. The CDR3 is made up of 14 amino acids. The CDR3 DNA sequence: TGCAGTGCTACTCCCGGGACAGGGACAGATACGCAGTATTTT. Its protein product is CSATPGTGTDTQYF.

This clonotype was observed a few times. The rearrangement joins TRBV7-9 to TRBJ2-1, with 12 positions matching TRBD2. The V segment lost 5 bases and the J segment 10 bases; nucleotides outside the gene matches: 9. Per germline, CDR1 SEHNR and CDR2 FQNEAQ (reference sequence). The CDR3 length is 15 residues. The CDR3 sequence is CASSPASGGVKEQFF. The CDR3 nucleotides are TGTGCCAGCAGCCCCGCTAGCGGGGGGGTTAAAGAGCAGTTCTTC.

This clonotype has a handful of counts. The rearrangement uses TRBV7-2 and TRBJ2-5; TRBD2 might be the D (6 bases). The germline V gene encodes CDR1 SGHTA and CDR2 FQGNSA. V was pared by 3 bases and J by 5 bases, with 16 bases between. The CDR3 spans 15 residues. The CDR3 region is CASSFNGGGGETQYF. The CDR3 DNA sequence: TGTGCCAGCAGCTTTAATGGGGGAGGTGGCGAGACCCAGTACTTC.